What follows are 17 T cell receptor beta chains derived from one specimen sequenced in a study of neurological immune-mediated disorders. Using its own MiXCR run on the 5' RACE reads, TCRdb lists one record per CDR3 protein. The sample gives tens of thousands of distinct CDR3 sequences, roughly 13% of which show up once; under 5.5% is in the top ten. The time point here: longitudinal time-point 1 (baseline). Sample: PBMCs. These receptors were taken from a female donor with HTLV-1-associated myelopathy (HAM/TSP).

This clonotype was counted at least ten times. The chain has TRBV7-9 and TRBJ2-1; D ambiguous. CDR3 length: 12 residues. Germline CDR1 SEHNR, CDR2 FQNEAQ (reference sequence). V lost 5 bases and J lost 8, with 10 bases in between. CDR3 bases: TGTGCCAGCAGCCTTGAAGGGTATGAGCAGTTCTTC. This gives the protein CASSLEGYEQFF.

The chain uses TRBV18 and TRBJ1-2; 7 bases map to TRBD1. With V trimmed by 5 bases and J by 2 bases, 2 bases remained unmatched. The CDR3 covers 13 residues. The germline gives CDR1 KGHSH, CDR2 LQKENI. CDR3 sequence (DNA): TGTGCCAGCTCAGAACAGGGGAACTATGGCTACACCTTC. This translates into CASSEQGNYGYTF.

The table lists this clonotype with a few counts. V gene TRBV5-1 combines with J gene TRBJ1-2; TRBD1 might be the D (6 bases). The CDR3 has 15 residues. Germline values: CDR1 SGHRS, CDR2 YFSETQ. V was clipped by 1 base and J by 8 bases, with 18 bases between them. As DNA, the CDR3 is TGCGCCAGCAGCTTGTCGGCGGGGGCTAGGAGGGGCTACACCTTC. It yields the protein CASSLSAGARRGYTF.

In the case of this clonotype: The junction does not match germline at one end; this may be a read error. The chain links TRBV14 to TRBJ2-5; unclear D gene. This CDR3 has 13 amino acids. Germline CDR1 is SGHDN and CDR2 is FVKESK. CDR3 residues: CASSQVPQETHYF. CDR3 nucleotides: TGTGCCAGCAGCCAAGTTCCCCAAGAGACCCATTACTTC.

V usage is TRBV2 and J usage is TRBJ1-2; tentative D call: TRBD1 (6 bases). Trimming pared 5 bases from V and 3 bases from J, leaving 25 bases between. There are 18 residues in the CDR3. From germline, CDR1 is SNHLY and CDR2 FYNNEI. The CDR3: CASSTGQSGSPGYYGYTF. The CDR3 DNA reads TGTGCCAGCAGTACCGGACAGTCGGGGAGCCCCGGCTACTATGGCTACACCTTC.

This clonotype was detected many times. The genes are TRBV11-2 and TRBJ1-3; no clear D. V gave up 5 bases and J gave up 2 bases, with 16 bases separating them. The CDR3 is made up of 16 amino acids. Germline lookup yields CDR1 SGHAT and CDR2 FQNNGV. As DNA, the CDR3 is TGTGCCAGCAGCCCAACAGTCGGGGTAGCTGGAAACACCATATATTTT. This gives the protein CASSPTVGVAGNTIYF.

This chain uses TRBV19 with TRBJ2-5, with a possible D match to TRBD1 (6 bases). V was clipped by 6 bases and J by 2 bases, with 22 bases between them. Germline values: CDR1 LNHDA, CDR2 SQIVND (reference sequence). There are 17 residues in the CDR3. The CDR3 sequence: CASSRLTDRRMQETQYF. The CDR3 DNA reads TGTGCCAGTAGCCGCCTCACCGACAGGAGGATGCAAGAGACCCAGTACTTC.

This clonotype was counted at least ten times. The J gene is TRBJ1-2, the V gene TRBV24-1; no reliable D call. Germline CDR1 reads KGHDR; CDR2 reads SFDVKD. V was cut by 4 bases and J by 4 bases, with 12 bases left in between. There are 14 residues in the CDR3. The CDR3 loop is CATSEAGTSYGYTF. In DNA form, the CDR3 reads TGTGCCACCAGTGAGGCTGGAACGAGCTATGGCTACACCTTC.

In this sample, this clonotype turned up many times. The chain is built from TRBV12-3 or TRBV12-4 and TRBJ1-4; maybe TRBD1 (6 bases). V dropped 5 bases and J dropped 4 bases, with 8 bases sitting between them. This CDR3 is 13 amino acids long. The chain's CDR3 is CASSGQFNEKLFF. As DNA, the CDR3 is TGTGCCAGCAGTGGACAGTTTAATGAAAAACTGTTTTTT.

At least ten counts were recorded for this clonotype. The chain carries TRBV20-1 and TRBJ1-2, with D unclear. The V and J ends lost 5 bases and 4 bases respectively, with 8 bases between them. The CDR3 has 11 residues. In germline, CDR1 is DFQATT, CDR2 SNEGSKA (reference sequence). The CDR3 DNA follows: TGCAGTGCTGGGAATTCCTATGGCTACACCTTC. Its translation: CSAGNSYGYTF.

In regard to this clonotype: The junction shows a germline mismatch at one end, possibly a read error. This chain uses TRBV5-6 with TRBJ2-7, with a tentative D call TRBD2 (5 bases). CDR1 is SGHDT and CDR2 is YYEEEE in the germline V gene. This CDR3 is 16 amino acids long. The CDR3: CASILMELLRRYERYF. The CDR3 nucleotides are TGTGCCAGCATCTTGATGGAGCTTCTTAGGAGGTACGAGCGGTACTTC.

There are many counts of this clonotype. The chain combines TRBV11-2 with TRBJ1-4; 7 bases map to TRBD1. The V gene's germline CDR1 is SGHAT and CDR2 FQNNGV. The length of the CDR3 is 14 residues. Unmatched junction bases numbered 3, after V lost 4 bases and J lost 4 bases. DNA for the CDR3: TGTGCCAGCAGCTCCAGGGGGTTTAATGAAAAACTGTTTTTT. Translation: CASSSRGFNEKLFF.

The V call is TRBV2, the J call TRBJ2-2, with 7 nucleotides matching TRBD1. Germline V gene data show CDR1 as SNHLY and CDR2 as FYNNEI. The trim removed 6 bases at V and 16 bases at J, leaving 17 bases unmatched. The CDR3 is made up of 14 amino acids. The CDR3 is CASRGDSGTGESFF. DNA for the CDR3: TGTGCCAGCAGGGGGGACAGCGGCACCGGGGAGTCGTTTTTT. Supplemented by reference TRBV2 and TRBJ2-2, the full variable domain reads EPEVTQTPSHQVTQMGQEVILRCVPISNHLYFYWYRQILGQKVEFLVSFYNNEISEKSEIFDDQFSVERPDGSNFTLKIRSTKLEDSAMYFCASRGDSGTGESFFGEGSRLTVL.

This clonotype was seen at least ten times. J is TRBJ2-7 and V is TRBV20-1; no definite D call. Germline V gene data show CDR1 as DFQATT and CDR2 as SNEGSKA (reference sequence). Trimming pared 6 bases from V and 0 bases from J, leaving 15 bases between. The CDR3 sequence is 14 residues long. The CDR3 sequence is CSARNHIHSYEQYF. CDR3 in DNA: TGCAGTGCCCGAAACCATATTCACTCCTACGAGCAGTACTTC.

This clonotype appeared many times. This sequence joins TRBV3-1 and TRBJ2-7; D is undetermined. Germline loops: CDR1 LGHDT, CDR2 YNNKEL (reference sequence). Trimming stripped 0 bases from V and 4 bases from J, with 1 base between. The CDR3 has 11 amino acids. CDR3 amino acids: CASSQEYEQYF. DNA for the CDR3: TGTGCCAGCAGCCAAGAATACGAGCAGTACTTC.

This clonotype was observed many times. The chain uses TRBV11-2 and TRBJ1-2; D may be TRBD1 (6 bases). Germline V gene lookup returns CDR1 SGHAT and CDR2 FQNNGV. This CDR3 region has 18 residues. V was trimmed by 4 bases and J by 4 bases, leaving 25 bases between them. CDR3 region: CASSSTTSGQGRFYGYTF. CDR3 sequence (DNA): TGTGCCAGCAGCTCCACTACCTCGGGGCAGGGGAGATTCTATGGCTACACCTTC.

The sample holds many counts of this clonotype. V is TRBV5-1 and J is TRBJ2-2; D may be TRBD1 (6 bases). V was cut by 4 bases and J by 1 base, with 11 bases left in between. The CDR3 is 15 residues long. The germline V gene encodes CDR1 SGHRS and CDR2 YFSETQ. The CDR3 coding sequence is TGCGCCAGCAGCGTCAGGGGCAGGAACACCGGGGAGCTGTTTTTT. Residues: CASSVRGRNTGELFF.